This TCR beta chain originates from a study of blood T cells in healthy people across ages. Findings and limits, study-wide: There were more naive CD4+ cells and higher diversity in long-lived donors than in aged donors.

This clonotype appeared many times. The antigen is unknown. Each sample yielded at least 6 micrograms of PBMC total RNA. A second PCR of about 7 to 12 cycles used a sample-barcoded 5' primer and a J-beta primer mix. A template-switch adaptor that had 12 random nucleotides put a tag on each cDNA molecule. TCRdb processed the 5' RACE reads anew with MiXCR; each CDR3 protein has one entry. The sample lists some 1.8 million distinct CDR3 sequences; roughly two fifths were seen once. Trimming left V 2 bases short and J 2 bases short, with 13 bases between. The CDR3 consists of 15 residues. This receptor was identified in a human donor in good health. Material for sequencing was blood. The rearrangement uses TRBV12-3 or TRBV12-4 and TRBJ2-7; a weak D match, TRBD2 (6 bases). The CDR3 DNA sequence: TGTGCCAGCAGTTTACGGGGGAGCGGCGCCTACGAGCAGTACTTC. It is translated as CASSLRGSGAYEQYF.